This T cell receptor beta chain was observed in a study of vaccination and CD4 T cells after COVID-19. Turning to the study itself: The cells in question were stimulated using overlapping spike peptides derived from SARS-CoV-2, HCoV-NL63, HCoV-OC43 and HCoV-229E. Study conclusions and caveats: The authors identified 304 of 307 vaccine-specific clones in convalescent patients as spike mono-reactive.

CDR1 MNHNS and CDR2 SASEGT come from the germline V gene. This CDR3 is built from 15 residues. Trimming removed 1 base from V and 4 bases from J, with 13 bases in between. Treatment meaning: roughly ten-day PBMC culture with coronavirus spike peptide pools or control peptides (ViraFEST assay). Negative selection recovered the CD4+ T cells once they had spent approximately ten days in culture. Sequencing of the DNA from cultured CD4+ T cells was carried out with the Oncomine TCR Beta short-read assay. Once CD4+ T cells had been cultured, genomic DNA was extracted from them. TCRdb re-analysed the PCR reads in MiXCR, keeping a single row per CDR3 protein. The sample lists 6,000 to 6,500 distinct CDR3 sequences; roughly 18% were seen once. Of note for this clonotype: Its antigen is as yet unknown.

The sequence derives from a human donor who had recovered from COVID-19. The rearrangement joins TRBV6-1 to TRBJ1-2, with D possibly TRBD1 on 6 matching bases. Sequenced material: CD4+ T cells from blood, cultured in vitro. The CDR3 DNA reads TGTGCCAGCAGTGAAGGGGGGGGGCCGGGCTATGGCTACACCTTC. Its translation: CASSEGGGPGYGYTF.